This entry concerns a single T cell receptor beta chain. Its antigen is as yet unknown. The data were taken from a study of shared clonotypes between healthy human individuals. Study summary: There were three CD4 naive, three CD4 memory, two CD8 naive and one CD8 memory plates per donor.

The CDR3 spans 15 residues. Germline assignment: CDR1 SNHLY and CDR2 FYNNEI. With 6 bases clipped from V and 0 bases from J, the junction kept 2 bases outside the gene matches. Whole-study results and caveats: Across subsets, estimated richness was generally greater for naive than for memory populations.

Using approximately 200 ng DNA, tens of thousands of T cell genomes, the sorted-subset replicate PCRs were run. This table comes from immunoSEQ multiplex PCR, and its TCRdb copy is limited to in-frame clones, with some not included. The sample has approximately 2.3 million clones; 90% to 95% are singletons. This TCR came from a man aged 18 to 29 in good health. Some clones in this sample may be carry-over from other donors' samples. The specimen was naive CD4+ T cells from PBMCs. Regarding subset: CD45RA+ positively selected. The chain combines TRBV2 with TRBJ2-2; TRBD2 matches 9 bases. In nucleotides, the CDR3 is TGTGCCAGCAGCCTAGCGGGGCCGAACACCGGGGAGCTGTTTTTT. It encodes CASSLAGPNTGELFF.